These T cell receptor beta chains were read from a single sample in a study of cytomegalovirus exposure and HLA in healthy donors. Profiled with immunoSEQ multiplex PCR; TCRdb holds only in-frame clones, not every one. The repertoire holds tens of thousands of clones, with 70% to 85% as singletons. The sequencing sample was made of PBMCs. The receptors originated from a man in his sixties in good health and CMV-seropositive. Each CDR3 is given with its conserved first and last residue. The D gene is left open where the match is weak. Rows may omit the clone size; those that give it use once, few, many or a size class.

abundance: .; j_gene: TRBJ2-7; d_gene: TRBD2; v_gene: TRBV27; CDR3aa: CASSPALAGSSYEQYF; CDR3nt: TGTGCCAGCAGTCCCGCCTTAGCGGGTAGCTCCTACGAGCAGTACTTC
abundance: .; j_gene: TRBJ1-2; d_gene: .; v_gene: TRBV5-8; CDR3aa: CASSVSGHGGIFF; CDR3nt: TGTGCCAGCAGCGTCTCGGGACACGGCGGAATTTTCTTC
abundance: .; j_gene: TRBJ2-7; d_gene: .; v_gene: TRBV20-1; CDR3aa: CSARKGYEQYF; CDR3nt: TGCAGTGCTAGAAAGGGGTACGAGCAGTACTTC
abundance: .; j_gene: TRBJ1-5; d_gene: .; v_gene: TRBV27; CDR3aa: CASSLHGTMRRGGNQPQHF; CDR3nt: TGTGCCAGCAGTTTACACGGGACAATGCGTAGGGGTGGGAATCAGCCCCAGCATTTT
abundance: .; j_gene: TRBJ2-7; d_gene: .; v_gene: TRBV29-1; CDR3aa: CSVQTTGTTRGEQYF; CDR3nt: TGCAGCGTTCAGACCACCGGGACAACCCGGGGCGAGCAGTACTTC
abundance: .; j_gene: TRBJ2-2; d_gene: .; v_gene: TRBV6-4; CDR3aa: CASSVQPNTGELFF; CDR3nt: TGTGCCAGCAGTGTACAGCCTAACACCGGGGAGCTGTTTTTT
abundance: once; j_gene: TRBJ1-2; d_gene: .; v_gene: TRBV6-1; CDR3aa: CASSDQGNYGYTF; CDR3nt: TGTGCCAGCAGTGACCAGGGGAACTATGGCTACACCTTC
abundance: .; j_gene: TRBJ2-7; d_gene: TRBD2; v_gene: TRBV19; CDR3aa: CASKMGGSNDEQYF; CDR3nt: TGTGCCAGTAAAATGGGAGGGTCCAACGACGAGCAGTACTTC
abundance: .; j_gene: TRBJ2-6; d_gene: .; v_gene: TRBV6-1; CDR3aa: CASSPSSGANVLTF; CDR3nt: TGTGCCAGCAGCCCGTCGAGTGGGGCCAACGTCCTGACTTTC
abundance: .; j_gene: TRBJ2-7; d_gene: .; v_gene: TRBV6-1; CDR3aa: CATAFIASSYEQYF; CDR3nt: TGTGCCACCGCCTTCATAGCGAGCTCCTACGAGCAGTACTTC
abundance: medium-sized; j_gene: TRBJ2-2; d_gene: .; v_gene: TRBV19; CDR3aa: CASSMGLNTGELFF; CDR3nt: TGTGCCAGTAGTATGGGCTTAAACACCGGGGAGCTGTTTTTT
abundance: .; j_gene: TRBJ1-3; d_gene: .; v_gene: TRBV15; CDR3aa: CATSGDGLLSGNTIYF; CDR3nt: TGTGCCACCAGCGGTGACGGACTCCTCTCTGGAAACACCATATATTTT
abundance: .; j_gene: TRBJ2-1; d_gene: TRBD2; v_gene: TRBV7-2; CDR3aa: CASSSRTSGGFGYNEQFF; CDR3nt: TGTGCCAGCAGCTCCCGGACTAGCGGGGGGTTCGGATACAATGAGCAGTTCTTC
abundance: .; j_gene: TRBJ2-7; d_gene: TRBD1; v_gene: TRBV13; CDR3aa: CASSFGQGNYEQYF; CDR3nt: TGTGCCAGCAGCTTCGGACAGGGGAACTACGAGCAGTACTTC
abundance: .; j_gene: TRBJ2-5; d_gene: TRBD2; v_gene: TRBV2; CDR3aa: CASMGRGKTQYF; CDR3nt: TGTGCCAGCATGGGGCGGGGGAAGACCCAGTACTTC
abundance: .; j_gene: TRBJ2-1; d_gene: TRBD1; v_gene: TRBV29-1; CDR3aa: CSVLGQLSSYNEQFF; CDR3nt: TGCAGCGTCCTGGGACAGCTAAGCTCCTACAATGAGCAGTTCTTC
abundance: .; j_gene: TRBJ2-1; d_gene: TRBD1; v_gene: TRBV2; CDR3aa: CASKRPPATGTGDEQFF; CDR3nt: TGTGCCAGCAAACGCCCCCCCGCGACCGGGACAGGGGATGAGCAGTTCTTC
abundance: .; j_gene: TRBJ1-1; d_gene: .; v_gene: TRBV5-1; CDR3aa: CASSLGPTENTEAFF; CDR3nt: TGCGCCAGCAGCCTCGGGCCGACAGAGAACACTGAAGCTTTCTTT
abundance: .; j_gene: TRBJ1-1; d_gene: .; v_gene: TRBV27; CDR3aa: CASSRWESTEAFF; CDR3nt: TGTGCCAGCAGTCGGTGGGAGAGCACTGAAGCTTTCTTT
abundance: .; j_gene: TRBJ2-6; d_gene: TRBD2; v_gene: TRBV11-2; CDR3aa: CASSWGGVSVGANVLTF; CDR3nt: TGTGCCAGCAGCTGGGGGGGGGTATCGGTCGGGGCCAACGTCCTGACTTTC
abundance: .; j_gene: TRBJ2-7; d_gene: TRBD2; v_gene: TRBV5-6; CDR3aa: CASSLEAGGPYEQYF; CDR3nt: TGTGCCAGCAGCTTGGAAGCGGGAGGTCCCTACGAGCAGTACTTC
abundance: .; j_gene: TRBJ2-7; d_gene: .; v_gene: TRBV11-3; CDR3aa: CASSLAQVIVSEQYF; CDR3nt: TGTGCCAGCAGCTTAGCGCAGGTCATCGTCTCCGAGCAGTACTTC
abundance: .; j_gene: TRBJ2-3; d_gene: .; v_gene: TRBV2; CDR3aa: CASSEQTGVTDTQYF; CDR3nt: TGTGCCAGCAGTGAACAGACGGGGGTCACAGATACGCAGTATTTT
abundance: .; j_gene: TRBJ2-2; d_gene: TRBD2; v_gene: TRBV6-1; CDR3aa: CASSEWRLAGAGELFF; CDR3nt: TGTGCCAGCAGTGAATGGAGACTAGCGGGAGCCGGGGAGCTGTTTTTT
abundance: .; j_gene: TRBJ2-7; d_gene: TRBD1; v_gene: TRBV6-5; CDR3aa: CASSYSPGTGDNEQYF; CDR3nt: TGTGCCAGCAGTTACTCGCCCGGCACAGGGGACAACGAGCAGTACTTC
abundance: .; j_gene: TRBJ2-5; d_gene: .; v_gene: TRBV5-4; CDR3aa: CASSLGGIPEETQYF; CDR3nt: TGTGCCAGCAGCTTGGGAGGTATACCTGAAGAGACCCAGTACTTC
abundance: once; j_gene: TRBJ1-4; d_gene: TRBD1; v_gene: TRBV7-9; CDR3aa: CASSLVRTGGFRNEKLFF; CDR3nt: TGTGCCAGCAGCTTAGTCCGGACAGGGGGTTTTCGGAATGAAAAACTGTTTTTT
abundance: .; j_gene: TRBJ2-1; d_gene: TRBD2; v_gene: TRBV4-2; CDR3aa: CASSQETSGRGNEQFF; CDR3nt: TGTGCCAGCAGCCAAGAGACTAGCGGGAGGGGTAATGAGCAGTTCTTC
abundance: .; j_gene: TRBJ2-2; d_gene: TRBD2; v_gene: TRBV6-1; CDR3aa: CASSQLAGDTGELFF; CDR3nt: TGTGCCAGCAGTCAACTAGCGGGGGACACCGGGGAGCTGTTTTTT
abundance: .; j_gene: TRBJ1-5; d_gene: .; v_gene: TRBV7-2; CDR3aa: CASSPTTASNQPQHF; CDR3nt: TGTGCCAGCAGCCCGACTACGGCTAGCAATCAGCCCCAGCATTTT
abundance: .; j_gene: TRBJ1-5; d_gene: .; v_gene: TRBV5-6; CDR3aa: CASSTWGQSNQPQHF; CDR3nt: TGTGCCAGCAGCACCTGGGGGCAAAGCAATCAGCCCCAGCATTTT
abundance: once; j_gene: TRBJ2-7; d_gene: TRBD2; v_gene: TRBV6-1; CDR3aa: CASSEPTLGGTYEQYF; CDR3nt: TGTGCCAGCAGTGAACCAACTCTGGGAGGGACCTACGAGCAGTACTTC
abundance: .; j_gene: TRBJ2-7; d_gene: TRBD1; v_gene: TRBV5-4; CDR3aa: CASSTGQGFYEQYF; CDR3nt: TGTGCCAGCAGCACCGGACAGGGTTTCTACGAGCAGTACTTC
abundance: .; j_gene: TRBJ2-7; d_gene: .; v_gene: TRBV21-1; CDR3aa: CASSKGDSQFSEQYF; CDR3nt: TGTGCCAGCAGCAAGGGGGACAGCCAGTTCTCCGAGCAGTACTTC
abundance: .; j_gene: TRBJ1-5; d_gene: TRBD1; v_gene: TRBV7-2; CDR3aa: CASSLAPGTGTQPQHF; CDR3nt: TGTGCCAGCAGCTTAGCGCCCGGGACAGGGACTCAGCCCCAGCATTTT
abundance: .; j_gene: TRBJ1-1; d_gene: TRBD1; v_gene: TRBV2; CDR3aa: CASSVSGGRAFF; CDR3nt: TGTGCCAGCAGTGTGTCAGGGGGGAGGGCTTTCTTT
abundance: .; j_gene: TRBJ1-5; d_gene: .; v_gene: TRBV18; CDR3aa: CASSPGQTNQPQHF; CDR3nt: TGTGCCAGCTCACCCGGACAGACGAATCAGCCCCAGCATTTT
abundance: .; j_gene: TRBJ1-1; d_gene: .; v_gene: TRBV11-1; CDR3aa: CASSSSTGRNTEAFF; CDR3nt: TGTGCCAGCAGCTCGTCAACAGGGAGGAACACTGAAGCTTTCTTT
abundance: once; j_gene: TRBJ1-4; d_gene: TRBD1; v_gene: TRBV27; CDR3aa: CASSSNRGLNEKLFF; CDR3nt: TGTGCCAGCAGTTCGAACAGGGGGCTGAATGAAAAACTGTTTTTT
abundance: .; j_gene: TRBJ1-2; d_gene: TRBD1; v_gene: TRBV6-5; CDR3aa: CASTLGTGEGGYTF; CDR3nt: TGTGCCAGCACCCTAGGGACAGGGGAGGGGGGCTACACCTTC
abundance: .; j_gene: TRBJ2-1; d_gene: TRBD2; v_gene: TRBV11-2; CDR3aa: CASSHLAGGAEQFF; CDR3nt: TGTGCCAGCAGCCATCTAGCGGGGGGGGCTGAGCAGTTCTTC
abundance: .; j_gene: TRBJ2-6; d_gene: TRBD2; v_gene: TRBV11-3; CDR3aa: CASSLVSSGAFSLVF; CDR3nt: TGTGCCAGCAGCTTAGTTTCTAGCGGGGCCTTTTCTTTGGTTTTC
abundance: few; j_gene: TRBJ2-5; d_gene: TRBD2; v_gene: TRBV29-1; CDR3aa: CSAGEGSSETQYF; CDR3nt: TGCAGCGCTGGGGAGGGTAGCTCAGAGACCCAGTACTTC
abundance: .; j_gene: TRBJ2-6; d_gene: TRBD2; v_gene: TRBV5-1; CDR3aa: CASSLTSGGALRESGANVLTF; CDR3nt: TGCGCCAGCAGCTTGACTAGCGGGGGAGCCCTGCGTGAGTCTGGGGCCAACGTCCTGACTTTC
abundance: once; j_gene: TRBJ2-1; d_gene: .; v_gene: TRBV18; CDR3aa: CASSPQESPYNEQFF; CDR3nt: TGTGCCAGCTCACCACAAGAGTCTCCCTACAATGAGCAGTTCTTC
abundance: once; j_gene: TRBJ2-1; d_gene: TRBD1; v_gene: TRBV19; CDR3aa: CASSDQGVGDEQFF; CDR3nt: TGTGCCAGTAGCGATCAGGGGGTCGGTGATGAGCAGTTCTTC
abundance: .; j_gene: TRBJ2-2; d_gene: TRBD2; v_gene: TRBV5-1; CDR3aa: CASSFELAGGTGELFF; CDR3nt: TGCGCCAGCAGCTTCGAACTAGCGGGGGGGACCGGGGAGCTGTTTTTT
abundance: .; j_gene: TRBJ1-2; d_gene: .; v_gene: TRBV7-9; CDR3aa: CASSFDSNYGYTF; CDR3nt: TGTGCCAGCAGCTTTGACAGTAACTATGGCTACACCTTC
abundance: .; j_gene: TRBJ1-4; d_gene: .; v_gene: TRBV5-1; CDR3aa: CASSLTGTTNEKLFF; CDR3nt: TGCGCCAGCAGCCTGACGGGGACAACTAATGAAAAACTGTTTTTT
abundance: few; j_gene: TRBJ2-1; d_gene: .; v_gene: TRBV10-2; CDR3aa: CASSFRVNEQFF; CDR3nt: TGCGCCAGCAGTTTCAGGGTCAATGAGCAGTTCTTC
abundance: .; j_gene: TRBJ2-7; d_gene: TRBD1; v_gene: TRBV6-5; CDR3aa: CASTPLGTGKDEQYF; CDR3nt: TGTGCCAGCACCCCGTTGGGGACAGGGAAGGACGAGCAGTACTTC
abundance: .; j_gene: TRBJ2-5; d_gene: TRBD1; v_gene: TRBV7-9; CDR3aa: CASSFGQGSKDTQYF; CDR3nt: TGTGCCAGCAGCTTTGGACAGGGGAGCAAGGATACCCAGTACTTC
abundance: .; j_gene: TRBJ2-7; d_gene: .; v_gene: TRBV5-1; CDR3aa: CASSLRTGGPYEQYF; CDR3nt: TGCGCCAGCAGCTTACGGACAGGAGGGCCCTACGAGCAGTACTTC
abundance: few; j_gene: TRBJ1-1; d_gene: .; v_gene: TRBV7-9; CDR3aa: CASSPEGVGRAFF; CDR3nt: TGTGCCAGCAGCCCAGAGGGGGTAGGGCGGGCTTTCTTT
abundance: .; j_gene: TRBJ1-2; d_gene: .; v_gene: TRBV29-1; CDR3aa: CSVEHGYGYGYTF; CDR3nt: TGCAGCGTCGAACACGGTTATGGCTATGGCTACACCTTC